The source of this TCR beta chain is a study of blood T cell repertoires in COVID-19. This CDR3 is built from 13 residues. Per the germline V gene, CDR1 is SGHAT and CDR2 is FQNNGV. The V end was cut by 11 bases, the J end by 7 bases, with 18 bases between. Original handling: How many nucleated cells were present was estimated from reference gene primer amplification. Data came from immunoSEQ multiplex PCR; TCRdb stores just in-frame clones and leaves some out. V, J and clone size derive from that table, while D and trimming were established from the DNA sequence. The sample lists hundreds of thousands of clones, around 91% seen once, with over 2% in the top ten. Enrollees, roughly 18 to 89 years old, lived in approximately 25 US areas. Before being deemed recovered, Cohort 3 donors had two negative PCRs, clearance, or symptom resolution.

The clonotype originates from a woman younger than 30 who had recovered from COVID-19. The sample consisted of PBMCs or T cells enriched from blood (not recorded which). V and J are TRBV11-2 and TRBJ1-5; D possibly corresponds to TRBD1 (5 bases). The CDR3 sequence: CARTKQSGQPQHF. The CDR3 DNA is TGTGCCCGGACAAAACAATCAGGGCAGCCCCAGCATTTT.